Given below is one T cell receptor (beta chain) in context. Time point noted: cycle 4 day 1 (C4D1), after more than five weeks of nivolumab. Every one of the patients relapsed after autologous stem cell transplantation (brentuximab vedotin exposure was variable). These data come from a study of PD-1 blockade in classical Hodgkin lymphoma. The V gene's germline CDR1 is MNHEY and CDR2 SVGAGI. Trimming removed 5 bases from V and 3 bases from J; junction bases left unmatched: 6. The CDR3 spans 14 residues. This table comes from immunoSEQ multiplex PCR, and its TCRdb copy is limited to in-frame clones, with some not included. The sample carries about 110,000 clones, roughly 90% recorded once.

The sequencing used peripheral blood mononuclear cells (PBMCs), collected before the fourth cycle of nivolumab. The sequence derives from a human donor with classical Hodgkin lymphoma. The J gene is TRBJ2-7, the V gene TRBV6-5; TRBD2 agrees at 8 bases. The CDR3 reads CASSKSRGGYEQYF. CDR3 sequence (DNA): TGTGCCAGCAGTAAAAGTCGGGGGGGCTACGAGCAGTACTTC.